Listed below are T cell receptor beta chains from one sample, sequenced in a study of control samples from healthy donors and cancer patients. Generated by immunoSEQ multiplex PCR, the TCRdb table keeps only in-frame clones and is missing some. The sample has about 130,000 clones; about nine tenths are singletons. Source material: blood. The receptor set was obtained from a woman aged 50 to 60 in good health. The CDR3 runs from the conserved cysteine through the conserved F or W. Fields, in order: CDR3 protein, CDR3 DNA, V gene, J gene, D gene, clone size. D genes are given only for firm matches. The size of a clone is reported for some rows only, either as once, few or many, or as a class for expanded clones.

cdr3_aa: CSVVGGNTGELFF
cdr3_nt: TGCAGCGTTGTGGGCGGGAACACCGGGGAGCTGTTTTTT
v_call: TRBV29-1
j_call: TRBJ2-2
d_call: .
clone_size: .

cdr3_aa: CASSPLTGFNEKLFF
cdr3_nt: TGTGCCAGCTCACCACTGACAGGTTTTAATGAAAAACTGTTTTTT
v_call: TRBV18
j_call: TRBJ1-4
d_call: .
clone_size: .

cdr3_aa: CASSLAHRSDISNQPQHF
cdr3_nt: TGCGCCAGCAGCTTGGCCCATCGCAGCGATATTAGCAATCAGCCCCAGCATTTT
v_call: TRBV5-1
j_call: TRBJ1-5
d_call: .
clone_size: .

cdr3_aa: CSVGGYGAETEAFF
cdr3_nt: TGCAGCGTTGGAGGGTATGGGGCGGAGACTGAAGCTTTCTTT
v_call: TRBV29-1
j_call: TRBJ1-1
d_call: .
clone_size: .

cdr3_aa: CASSRGRGANQPQHF
cdr3_nt: TGTGCCAGCAGTAGAGGACGGGGGGCCAATCAGCCCCAGCATTTT
v_call: TRBV6-5
j_call: TRBJ1-5
d_call: .
clone_size: .

cdr3_aa: CASSGMGTDTQYF
cdr3_nt: TGCGCCAGCAGCGGGATGGGCACAGATACGCAGTATTTT
v_call: TRBV5-1
j_call: TRBJ2-3
d_call: .
clone_size: .

cdr3_aa: CASSHRGSTYEQYF
cdr3_nt: TGTGCCAGCAGCCACAGGGGGAGTACCTACGAGCAGTACTTC
v_call: TRBV13
j_call: TRBJ2-7
d_call: TRBD1
clone_size: .

cdr3_aa: CASRGKYHSNQPQHF
cdr3_nt: TGTGCCAGCAGGGGTAAATACCATAGCAATCAGCCCCAGCATTTT
v_call: TRBV28
j_call: TRBJ1-5
d_call: .
clone_size: .

cdr3_aa: CASDRGRAGNTIYF
cdr3_nt: TGTGCTAGTGATAGAGGCAGGGCTGGAAACACCATATATTTT
v_call: TRBV12-5
j_call: TRBJ1-3
d_call: .
clone_size: .

cdr3_aa: CATFLFREKGTGELFF
cdr3_nt: TGTGCCACCTTCTTATTTAGGGAAAAGGGCACCGGGGAGCTGTTTTTT
v_call: TRBV7-8
j_call: TRBJ2-2
d_call: .
clone_size: once

cdr3_aa: CASSPPSWNTEAFF
cdr3_nt: TGTGCCAGTAGTCCCCCGTCATGGAACACTGAAGCTTTCTTT
v_call: TRBV19
j_call: TRBJ1-1
d_call: .
clone_size: .

cdr3_aa: CAGDQGSGPKNEQFF
cdr3_nt: TGTGCCGGAGATCAGGGTTCAGGGCCAAAGAATGAGCAGTTCTTC
v_call: TRBV27
j_call: TRBJ2-1
d_call: .
clone_size: .

cdr3_aa: CASSLADGRGGYTF
cdr3_nt: TGTGCCAGCAGTTTGGCCGACGGGAGGGGTGGCTACACCTTC
v_call: TRBV27
j_call: TRBJ1-2
d_call: .
clone_size: .

cdr3_aa: CASSLGQGPSFLYEQYF
cdr3_nt: TGTGCCAGCAGCTTGGGGCAGGGCCCCTCATTTCTCTACGAGCAGTACTTC
v_call: TRBV5-4
j_call: TRBJ2-7
d_call: .
clone_size: .

cdr3_aa: CATSRELVQTRVNQPQHF
cdr3_nt: TGTGCCACCAGCAGAGAATTGGTACAGACCAGAGTAAATCAGCCCCAGCATTTT
v_call: TRBV15
j_call: TRBJ1-5
d_call: .
clone_size: .

cdr3_aa: CASSLGPHTTLDYGYTF
cdr3_nt: TGTGCCAGTAGCCTTGGTCCACACACCACATTAGACTATGGCTACACCTTC
v_call: TRBV19
j_call: TRBJ1-2
d_call: .
clone_size: .

cdr3_aa: CASSLDEISRVFDEQFF
cdr3_nt: TGCGCCAGCAGCTTGGATGAAATTTCCAGGGTTTTTGATGAGCAGTTCTTC
v_call: TRBV5-1
j_call: TRBJ2-1
d_call: .
clone_size: .

cdr3_aa: CASSVAVNTEAFF
cdr3_nt: TGTGCCAGCAGCGTAGCCGTAAACACTGAAGCTTTCTTT
v_call: TRBV9
j_call: TRBJ1-1
d_call: .
clone_size: .

cdr3_aa: CASSFGGSNQPQHF
cdr3_nt: TGTGCCAGCAGCTTTGGGGGGAGCAATCAGCCCCAGCATTTT
v_call: TRBV11-2
j_call: TRBJ1-5
d_call: .
clone_size: .

cdr3_aa: CASSFGTRNDNEQFF
cdr3_nt: TGTGCCAGCAGCTTCGGGACTAGAAATGATAATGAGCAGTTCTTC
v_call: TRBV5-4
j_call: TRBJ2-1
d_call: TRBD2
clone_size: .

cdr3_aa: CASSFAGVSYEQYF
cdr3_nt: TGTGCCAGCAGTTTCGCAGGGGTGAGCTACGAGCAGTACTTC
v_call: TRBV28
j_call: TRBJ2-7
d_call: .
clone_size: .

cdr3_aa: CASSLGAGSQGSGYTF
cdr3_nt: TGTGCCAGCAGCTTGGGGGCAGGGAGCCAGGGGAGTGGCTACACCTTC
v_call: TRBV5-4
j_call: TRBJ1-2
d_call: .
clone_size: .

cdr3_aa: CASKQTGETQYF
cdr3_nt: TGCGCCAGCAAGCAGACCGGGGAGACCCAGTACTTC
v_call: TRBV5-1
j_call: TRBJ2-5
d_call: .
clone_size: .

cdr3_aa: CASRGRKFAQNTEAFF
cdr3_nt: TGTGCCAGCAGGGGCAGGAAGTTTGCGCAGAACACTGAAGCTTTCTTT
v_call: TRBV28
j_call: TRBJ1-1
d_call: .
clone_size: .

cdr3_aa: CASSEYFRVDTGELFF
cdr3_nt: TGTGCCAGCAGTGAATACTTCAGGGTTGACACCGGGGAGCTGTTTTTT
v_call: TRBV6-1
j_call: TRBJ2-2
d_call: .
clone_size: once

cdr3_aa: CASSPRQGATNEKLFF
cdr3_nt: TGTGCCAGCAGCCCCCGACAGGGAGCAACTAATGAAAAACTGTTTTTT
v_call: TRBV5-5
j_call: TRBJ1-4
d_call: TRBD1
clone_size: .

cdr3_aa: CASSQEGETGVWIFPFYNSPLHF
cdr3_nt: TGTGCCAGCAGCCAAGAGGGGGAAACAGGGGTCTGGATCTTTCCGTTCTATAATTCACCCCTCCACTTT
v_call: TRBV3-1/TRBV3-2
j_call: TRBJ1-6
d_call: TRBD1
clone_size: few

cdr3_aa: CSVPDEGYEQYF
cdr3_nt: TGCAGCGTTCCCGACGAAGGCTACGAGCAGTACTTC
v_call: TRBV29-1
j_call: TRBJ2-7
d_call: .
clone_size: .

cdr3_aa: CASRPSGGREAHYEQYF
cdr3_nt: TGTGCCAGCAGACCCTCCGGTGGGCGGGAGGCGCACTACGAGCAGTACTTC
v_call: TRBV3-1/TRBV3-2
j_call: TRBJ2-7
d_call: TRBD2
clone_size: .

cdr3_aa: CASGYGQGNEQFF
cdr3_nt: TGTGCTAGTGGCTATGGACAGGGCAATGAGCAGTTCTTC
v_call: TRBV12-5
j_call: TRBJ2-1
d_call: TRBD1
clone_size: .

cdr3_aa: CASSLGPQGPLHF
cdr3_nt: TGTGCCAGCAGTTTGGGGCCACAGGGCCCCCTCCACTTT
v_call: TRBV27
j_call: TRBJ1-6
d_call: .
clone_size: once

cdr3_aa: CASSVGSGAGVVGELFF
cdr3_nt: TGTGCCAGCAGCGTAGGATCGGGAGCGGGAGTGGTCGGGGAGCTGTTTTTT
v_call: TRBV9
j_call: TRBJ2-2
d_call: TRBD2
clone_size: .

cdr3_aa: CASSSDLNQPQHF
cdr3_nt: TGTGCCAGCAGCTCCGACTTGAATCAGCCCCAGCATTTT
v_call: TRBV7-6
j_call: TRBJ1-5
d_call: .
clone_size: .

cdr3_aa: CASKVRDLSYNEQFF
cdr3_nt: TGTGCCAGTAAGGTGCGAGATTTGTCCTACAATGAGCAGTTCTTC
v_call: TRBV19
j_call: TRBJ2-1
d_call: .
clone_size: once

cdr3_aa: CASSLSGGRIYNEQFF
cdr3_nt: TGTGCCAGCAGCCTCTCCGGGGGGAGAATCTACAATGAGCAGTTCTTC
v_call: TRBV27
j_call: TRBJ2-1
d_call: TRBD2
clone_size: .